This T cell receptor beta chain derives from a study of cytomegalovirus exposure and HLA in healthy donors. For the study at large: The same platform used for the approximately 700 first-cohort repertoires was also used for the 95 to 150 validation repertoires, as a later analysis reported. Whole-study findings and limits: According to a later analysis, TCR clusters from the first cohort tended to co-occur in the 100 to 150 validation repertoires.

Method: immunoSEQ multiplex PCR; TCRdb's copy keeps in-frame clones and lacks some. The table lists roughly 300,000 clones, about 90% of them singletons. Germline CDR1 is LGHNA and CDR2 is YSLEER. There are 14 residues in the CDR3. The J segment lost 12 bases and the V segment lost 3 bases, leaving 8 bases of the junction unmatched. A word on this clone: As yet, its antigen is unknown.

Input material: PBMCs. The source is a woman in her 30s in good health and CMV-seropositive. The chain recombines TRBV4-3 with TRBJ2-1; 10 nucleotides line up with TRBD1. The CDR3 region has the DNA TGCGCCAGCAGCCACGGGACAGGGGCGGTGACGCAGTTCTTC. Encoded protein: CASSHGTGAVTQFF.